The rows below give T cell receptor beta chains drawn from one sample of a study of blood T cell repertoires in COVID-19. TCRdb's copy holds only in-frame clones and misses some; the assay was immunoSEQ multiplex PCR. The repertoire includes 200,000 to 250,000 clones, 70% to 90% of them detected once, and 10% to 14% sits in the top ten. Sequencing was performed on PBMCs or T cells enriched from blood (not recorded which). These receptors came from a man aged 30 to 39 who had recovered from COVID-19. Each CDR3 is given with its conserved first and last residue. Each record gives: CDR3 DNA, CDR3 protein, clone size, V gene, J gene, D gene. D genes are given only for firm matches. A row's size may be missing; if present it is once, few, many or a size class.

DNA: TGTGCCAGCAGCCAAACAGGGTACGCTGGAAACACCATATATTTT; CDR3: CASSQTGYAGNTIYF; size: once; V: TRBV3-1/TRBV3-2; J: TRBJ1-3; D: .
DNA: TGTGCCAGCAGTTCAGGGGGAAACACCATATATTTT; CDR3: CASSSGGNTIYF; size: .; V: TRBV27; J: TRBJ1-3; D: .
DNA: TGTGCCAGCAGCCCAGGGGCACAGAACGAGCAGTACTTC; CDR3: CASSPGAQNEQYF; size: .; V: TRBV7-6; J: TRBJ2-7; D: .
DNA: TGTGCCAGCAGTTACTCTAGGGTGTTTCGGAGTAGCGGGAGCTACGAGCAGTACTTC; CDR3: CASSYSRVFRSSGSYEQYF; size: few; V: TRBV6-2/TRBV6-3; J: TRBJ2-7; D: TRBD2
DNA: TGTGCCAGCAGACCCGGGATGAAAGAGACCCAGTACTTC; CDR3: CASRPGMKETQYF; size: once; V: TRBV12-3/TRBV12-4; J: TRBJ2-5; D: .
DNA: TGTGCCAGCAGCCAGGGACCGGACAGGGGTGATTCACCCCTCCACTTT; CDR3: CASSQGPDRGDSPLHF; size: .; V: TRBV4-2; J: TRBJ1-6; D: TRBD1
DNA: TGTGCCAGCAGCCGCCTAGCGGGAGAATCGGGCGAGCAGTACTTC; CDR3: CASSRLAGESGEQYF; size: .; V: TRBV3-1/TRBV3-2; J: TRBJ2-7; D: TRBD2
DNA: TGTGCCAGCAGCGCACAGGGCACAGATACGCAGTATTTT; CDR3: CASSAQGTDTQYF; size: .; V: TRBV9; J: TRBJ2-3; D: .
DNA: TGTGCCAGTAGTATTCTCGGGAGTGTGAACACTGAAGCTTTCTTT; CDR3: CASSILGSVNTEAFF; size: .; V: TRBV19; J: TRBJ1-1; D: .
DNA: TGCGCCAGCAGCCAATTTGAGCGGGAGAGCACCGGGGAGCTGTTTTTT; CDR3: CASSQFERESTGELFF; size: .; V: TRBV4-1; J: TRBJ2-2; D: TRBD2
DNA: TGTGCCTGCCGGGACAGGGGGTCCTACGAGCAGTACTTC; CDR3: CACRDRGSYEQYF; size: .; V: TRBV30; J: TRBJ2-7; D: TRBD1
DNA: TGTGCCAGCAGTACCGGGGAGGTGAGGTGGACTGAAGCTTTCTTT; CDR3: CASSTGEVRWTEAFF; size: .; V: TRBV28; J: TRBJ1-1; D: .
DNA: TGTGCCAGCAGCGCCTTAGGTATCGGGAGGGTCGCCGGGGAGCTGTTTTTT; CDR3: CASSALGIGRVAGELFF; size: .; V: TRBV7-8; J: TRBJ2-2; D: TRBD2
DNA: TGTGCCAGCAGCCCCGACAGGGCCCATGGCTACACCTTC; CDR3: CASSPDRAHGYTF; size: .; V: TRBV6-5; J: TRBJ1-2; D: TRBD1
DNA: TGTGCCAGCAGCCCCCCGGGACTAGCGGGGCTCTACGAGCAGTACTTC; CDR3: CASSPPGLAGLYEQYF; size: .; V: TRBV11-2; J: TRBJ2-7; D: TRBD2
DNA: TGCGCCAGCAGCTCCACCTCTGAGGTGGGGGCGGAAGGGACCCAGTACTTC; CDR3: CASSSTSEVGAEGTQYF; size: .; V: TRBV5-1; J: TRBJ2-5; D: .
DNA: TGTGCCACACGGGGGACAGGTTATGGCTACACCTTC; CDR3: CATRGTGYGYTF; size: many; V: TRBV2; J: TRBJ1-2; D: TRBD1
DNA: TGTGCCAGCAGTATGGGACAGAAGGCCTATGGCTACACCTTC; CDR3: CASSMGQKAYGYTF; size: once; V: TRBV27; J: TRBJ1-2; D: TRBD1
DNA: TGTGCCATCAGTGAGTCTGAGACTAGCGGTCCTGGGTTCTTC; CDR3: CAISESETSGPGFF; size: once; V: TRBV10-3; J: TRBJ2-1; D: TRBD2
DNA: TGTGCCAGCAGTTACTCGCAGGGCAGCCAGCCCCAGCATTTT; CDR3: CASSYSQGSQPQHF; size: .; V: TRBV6-5; J: TRBJ1-5; D: .
DNA: TGTGCCAGTAGTATAGCTTTAGGGGGCGAGCAGTACTTC; CDR3: CASSIALGGEQYF; size: .; V: TRBV19; J: TRBJ2-7; D: .
DNA: TGTGCCAGTGGACTAGTCCAAGAGACCCAGTACTTC; CDR3: CASGLVQETQYF; size: .; V: TRBV19; J: TRBJ2-5; D: TRBD2
DNA: TGTGCCAGTAGCAGACAGGGGGCCACGGACTATGGCTACACCTTC; CDR3: CASSRQGATDYGYTF; size: .; V: TRBV19; J: TRBJ1-2; D: TRBD1
DNA: TGTGCCAGCAGCCCGGACGCGGGGATGGGGGCCCTCCACTTT; CDR3: CASSPDAGMGALHF; size: .; V: TRBV7-9; J: TRBJ1-6; D: .